The clone carrying this TCR beta chain was recorded many times. The antigen is undetermined. TCRdb redid the calling of the 5' RACE reads with MiXCR, one entry per CDR3 protein. The table lists 200,000 to 250,000 distinct CDR3 sequences, 7% to 10% of them singletons. The length of the CDR3 is 15 residues. Between the trimmed V and J ends, which lost 3 bases and 2 bases, there was a span of 10 bases. Germline V CDR1 and CDR2: SNHLY, FYNNEI. This record comes from a study of CD8 T cells in ankylosing spondylitis. Notes on the study in general: In ankylosing spondylitis patients, matched synovial fluid reportedly showed significant enrichment of disease-linked clones. Past studies reported some motif variants in reactive arthritis synovial fluid and blood.

What was sequenced was blood, either unsorted or a sorted T cell fraction (not recorded which). This clonotype was sampled from a female donor with ankylosing spondylitis or in good health (not recorded which). The gene calls are TRBV2 and TRBJ2-2; D is unclear. CDR3 loop: CASSEKRPNTGELFF. The CDR3 bases are TGTGCCAGCAGTGAGAAACGACCCAACACCGGGGAGCTGTTTTTT.